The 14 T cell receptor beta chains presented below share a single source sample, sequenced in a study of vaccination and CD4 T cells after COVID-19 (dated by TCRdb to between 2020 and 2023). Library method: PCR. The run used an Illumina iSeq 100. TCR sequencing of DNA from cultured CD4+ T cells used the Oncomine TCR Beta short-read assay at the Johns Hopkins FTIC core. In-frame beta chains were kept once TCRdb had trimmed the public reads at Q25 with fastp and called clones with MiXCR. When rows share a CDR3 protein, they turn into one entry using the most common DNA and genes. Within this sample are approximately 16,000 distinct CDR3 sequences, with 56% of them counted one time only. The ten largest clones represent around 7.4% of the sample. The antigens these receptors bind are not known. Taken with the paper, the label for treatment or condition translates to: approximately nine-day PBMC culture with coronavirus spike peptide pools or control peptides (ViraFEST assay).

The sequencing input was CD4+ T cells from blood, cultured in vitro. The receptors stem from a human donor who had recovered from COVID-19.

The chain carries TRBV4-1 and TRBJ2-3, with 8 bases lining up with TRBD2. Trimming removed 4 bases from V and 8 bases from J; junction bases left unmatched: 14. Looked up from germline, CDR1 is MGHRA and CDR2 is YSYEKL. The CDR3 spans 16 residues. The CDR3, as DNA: TGCGCCAGCAGCCGAGGAGTAGGAGCGGGGGAGGCTACGCAGTATTTT. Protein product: CASSRGVGAGEATQYF.

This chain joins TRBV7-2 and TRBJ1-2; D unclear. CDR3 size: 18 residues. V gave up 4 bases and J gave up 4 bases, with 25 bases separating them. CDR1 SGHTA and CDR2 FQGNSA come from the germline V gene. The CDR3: CASSSRTSGLGSFYGYTF. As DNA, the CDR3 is TGTGCCAGCAGCTCAAGAACTAGCGGGTTAGGGTCCTTCTATGGCTACACCTTC.

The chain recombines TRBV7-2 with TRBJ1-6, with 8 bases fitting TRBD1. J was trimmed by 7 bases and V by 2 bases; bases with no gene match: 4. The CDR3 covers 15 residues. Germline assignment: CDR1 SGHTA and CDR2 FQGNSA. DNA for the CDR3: TGTGCCAGCAGCTTACAGGGGGCTCGAAATTCACCCCTCCACTTT. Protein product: CASSLQGARNSPLHF.

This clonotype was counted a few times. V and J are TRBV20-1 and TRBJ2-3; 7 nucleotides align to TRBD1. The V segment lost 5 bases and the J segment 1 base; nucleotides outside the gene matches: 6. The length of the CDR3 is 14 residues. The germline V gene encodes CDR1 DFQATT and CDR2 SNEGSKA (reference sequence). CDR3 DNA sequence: TGCAGTGCTCAAGACAGGGTTGGCACAGATACGCAGTATTTT. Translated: CSAQDRVGTDTQYF.

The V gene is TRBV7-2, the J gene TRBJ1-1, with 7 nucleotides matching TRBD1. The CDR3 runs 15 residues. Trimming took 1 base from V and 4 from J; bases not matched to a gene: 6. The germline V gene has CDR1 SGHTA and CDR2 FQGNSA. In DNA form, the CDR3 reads TGTGCCAGCAGCTTAGTGGGGCAGGGGGGCACTGAAGCTTTCTTT. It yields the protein CASSLVGQGGTEAFF.

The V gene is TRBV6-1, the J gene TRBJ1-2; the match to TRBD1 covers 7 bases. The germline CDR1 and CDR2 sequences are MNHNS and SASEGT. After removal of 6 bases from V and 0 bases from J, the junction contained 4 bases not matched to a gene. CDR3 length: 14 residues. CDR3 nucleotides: TGTGCCAGCAGCGTGACAGGGACTAACTATGGCTACACCTTC. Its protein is CASSVTGTNYGYTF.

The CDR3 is CATNEAGYGYTF. CDR3 nucleotides: TGTGCCACCAATGAAGCAGGGTATGGCTACACCTTC. The genes are TRBV24-1 and TRBJ1-2, with D tentatively TRBD1 (5 bases). V gave up 8 bases and J gave up 5 bases, with 11 bases separating them. The CDR3 runs 12 residues. The germline CDR1 and CDR2 sequences are KGHDR and SFDVKD.

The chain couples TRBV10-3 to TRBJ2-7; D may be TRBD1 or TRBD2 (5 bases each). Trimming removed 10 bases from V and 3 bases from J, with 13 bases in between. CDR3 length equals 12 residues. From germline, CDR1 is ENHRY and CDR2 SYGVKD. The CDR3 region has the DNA TGTGCCACGAGGGACGGGATCTACGAGCAGTACTTC. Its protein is CATRDGIYEQYF.

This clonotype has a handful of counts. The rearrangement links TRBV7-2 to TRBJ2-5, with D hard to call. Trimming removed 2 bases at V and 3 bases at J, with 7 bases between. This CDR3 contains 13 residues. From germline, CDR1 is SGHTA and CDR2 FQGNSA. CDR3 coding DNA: TGTGCCAGCAGCTTACGTTTAGAAGAGACCCAGTACTTC. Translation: CASSLRLEETQYF.

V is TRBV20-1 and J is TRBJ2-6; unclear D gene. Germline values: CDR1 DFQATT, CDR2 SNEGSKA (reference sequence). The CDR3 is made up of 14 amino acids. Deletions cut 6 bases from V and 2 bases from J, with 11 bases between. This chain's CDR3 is CSAMTRPGANVLTF. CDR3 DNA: TGCAGTGCCATGACCCGCCCTGGGGCCAACGTCCTGACTTTC.

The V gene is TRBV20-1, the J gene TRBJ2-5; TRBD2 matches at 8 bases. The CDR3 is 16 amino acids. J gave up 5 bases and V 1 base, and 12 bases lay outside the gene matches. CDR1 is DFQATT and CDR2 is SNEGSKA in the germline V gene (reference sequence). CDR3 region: CSARGPGRGVEETQYF. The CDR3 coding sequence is TGCAGTGCTAGAGGGCCCGGGAGGGGAGTCGAGGAGACCCAGTACTTC.

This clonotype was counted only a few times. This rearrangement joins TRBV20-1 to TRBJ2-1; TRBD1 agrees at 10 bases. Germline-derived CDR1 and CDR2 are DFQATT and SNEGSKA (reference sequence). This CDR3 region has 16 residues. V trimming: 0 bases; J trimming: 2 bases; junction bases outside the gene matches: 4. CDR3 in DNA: TGCAGTGCTAGAGATATCGGACAGGGGGCCTACAATGAGCAGTTCTTC. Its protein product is CSARDIGQGAYNEQFF.

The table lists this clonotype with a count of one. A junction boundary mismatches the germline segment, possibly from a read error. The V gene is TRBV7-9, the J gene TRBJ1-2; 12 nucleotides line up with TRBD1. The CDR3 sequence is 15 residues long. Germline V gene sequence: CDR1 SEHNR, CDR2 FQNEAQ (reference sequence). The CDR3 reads CASSLETGTGGIYTF. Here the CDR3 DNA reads TGCGCCAGCAGCTTGGAAACCGGGACAGGGGGCATCTACACCTTC.

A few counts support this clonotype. CDR3 protein: CASELNEQFF. As DNA, the CDR3 is TGTGCCAGTGAATTGAATGAGCAGTTCTTC. J is TRBJ2-1 and V is TRBV2; no reliable D call. Germline values: CDR1 SNHLY, CDR2 FYNNEI. This CDR3 is built from 10 residues. Trimming took off 9 bases at V and 7 bases at J, with 7 bases between the two ends.